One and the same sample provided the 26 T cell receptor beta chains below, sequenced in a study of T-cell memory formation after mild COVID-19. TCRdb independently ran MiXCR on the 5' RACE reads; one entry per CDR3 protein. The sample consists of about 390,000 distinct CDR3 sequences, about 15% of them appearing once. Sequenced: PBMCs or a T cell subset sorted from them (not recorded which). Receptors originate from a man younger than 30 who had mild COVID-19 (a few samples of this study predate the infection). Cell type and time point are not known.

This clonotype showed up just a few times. The DNA of the CDR3 is TGCAGTGCTAGCGGGGGGTCTTCAGAGACCCAGTACTTC. It is translated as CSASGGSSETQYF. The J gene is TRBJ2-5, the V gene TRBV20-1; TRBD2 matches at 7 bases. The CDR3 is 13 residues long. V shed 3 bases, J shed 4 bases, and the junction held 5 bases outside the gene matches. CDR1 and CDR2 from the germline V gene are DFQATT and SNEGSKA (reference sequence).

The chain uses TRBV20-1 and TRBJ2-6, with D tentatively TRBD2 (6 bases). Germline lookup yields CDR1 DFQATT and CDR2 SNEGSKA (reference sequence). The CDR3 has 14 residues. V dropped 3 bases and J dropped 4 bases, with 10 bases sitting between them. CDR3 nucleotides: TGCAGTGCTAGGGAGGGAGACGGGGCCAACGTCCTGACTTTC. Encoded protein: CSAREGDGANVLTF.

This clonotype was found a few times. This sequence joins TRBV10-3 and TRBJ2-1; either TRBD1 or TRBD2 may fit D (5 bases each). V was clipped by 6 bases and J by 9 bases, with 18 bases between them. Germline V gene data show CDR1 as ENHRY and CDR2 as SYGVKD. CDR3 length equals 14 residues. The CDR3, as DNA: TGTGCCATCAGGGGGGTACAGCCGGGGAGTGAGCAGTTCTTC. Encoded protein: CAIRGVQPGSEQFF.

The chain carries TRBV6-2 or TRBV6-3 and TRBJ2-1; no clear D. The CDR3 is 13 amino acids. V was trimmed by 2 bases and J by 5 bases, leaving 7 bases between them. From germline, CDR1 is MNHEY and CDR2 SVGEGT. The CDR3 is CASSYDPHNEQFF. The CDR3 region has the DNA TGTGCCAGCAGTTACGACCCCCACAATGAGCAGTTCTTC.

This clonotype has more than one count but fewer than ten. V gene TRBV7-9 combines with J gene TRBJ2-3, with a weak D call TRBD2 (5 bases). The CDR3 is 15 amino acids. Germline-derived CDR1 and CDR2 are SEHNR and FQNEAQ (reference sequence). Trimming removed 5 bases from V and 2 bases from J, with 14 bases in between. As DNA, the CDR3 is TGTGCCAGCAGCCCCTTCGAGCGGCCCACAGATACGCAGTATTTT. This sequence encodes CASSPFERPTDTQYF.

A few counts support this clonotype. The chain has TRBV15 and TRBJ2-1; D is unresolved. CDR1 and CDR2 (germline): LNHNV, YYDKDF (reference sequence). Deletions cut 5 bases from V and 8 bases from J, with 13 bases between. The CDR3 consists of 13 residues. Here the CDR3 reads CATSSDPGDEQFF. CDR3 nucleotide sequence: TGTGCCACCAGCTCGGACCCGGGCGATGAGCAGTTCTTC.

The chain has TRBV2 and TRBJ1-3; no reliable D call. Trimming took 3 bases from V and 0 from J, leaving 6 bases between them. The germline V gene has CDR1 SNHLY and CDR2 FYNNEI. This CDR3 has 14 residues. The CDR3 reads CASSDGISGNTIYF. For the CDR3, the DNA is TGTGCCAGCAGTGACGGAATCTCTGGAAACACCATATATTTT.

The CDR3 loop reads CARPPSGGPDSSTDTQYF. The CDR3 nucleotides are TGTGCCAGACCCCCATCCGGGGGACCTGACTCTAGCACAGATACGCAGTATTTT. The genes are TRBV6-6 and TRBJ2-3, with D possibly being TRBD2 (6 bases). The CDR3 has 18 amino acids. Germline-derived CDR1 and CDR2 are MNHNY and SVGAGI (reference sequence). V was clipped by 9 bases and J by 0 bases, with 25 bases between them.

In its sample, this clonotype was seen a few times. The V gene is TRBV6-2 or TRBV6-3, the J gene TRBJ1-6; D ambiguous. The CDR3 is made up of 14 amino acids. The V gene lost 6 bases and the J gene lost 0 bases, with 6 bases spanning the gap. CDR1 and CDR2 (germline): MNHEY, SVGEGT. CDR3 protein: CASSKSSYNSPLHF. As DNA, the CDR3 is TGTGCCAGCAGCAAGAGCTCCTATAATTCACCCCTCCACTTT.

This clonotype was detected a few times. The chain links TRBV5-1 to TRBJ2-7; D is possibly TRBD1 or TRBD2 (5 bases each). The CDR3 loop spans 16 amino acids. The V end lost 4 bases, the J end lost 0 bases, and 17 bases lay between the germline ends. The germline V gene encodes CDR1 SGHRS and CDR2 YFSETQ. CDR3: CASSGAETGYSYEQYF. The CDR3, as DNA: TGCGCCAGCAGCGGGGCAGAAACGGGATACTCCTACGAGCAGTACTTC. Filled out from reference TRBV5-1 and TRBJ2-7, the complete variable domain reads KAGVTQTPRYLIKTRGQQVTLSCSPISGHRSVSWYQQTPGQGLQFLFEYFSETQRNKGNFPGRFSGRQFSNSRSEMNVSTLELGDSALYLCASSGAETGYSYEQYFGPGTRLTVT.

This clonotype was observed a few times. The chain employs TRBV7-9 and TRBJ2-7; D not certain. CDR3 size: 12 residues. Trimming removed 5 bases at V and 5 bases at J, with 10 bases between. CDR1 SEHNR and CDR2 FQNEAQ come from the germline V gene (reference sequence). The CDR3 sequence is CASSLDFDEQYF. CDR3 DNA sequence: TGTGCCAGCAGCCTAGACTTCGACGAGCAGTACTTC.

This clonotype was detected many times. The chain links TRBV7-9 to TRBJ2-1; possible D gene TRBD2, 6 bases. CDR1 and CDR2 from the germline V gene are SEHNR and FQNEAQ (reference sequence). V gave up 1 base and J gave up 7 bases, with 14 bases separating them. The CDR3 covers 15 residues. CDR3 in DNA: TGTGCCAGCAGCTTAGGAGGCGGGGCTCTGAATGAGCAGTTCTTC. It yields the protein CASSLGGGALNEQFF.

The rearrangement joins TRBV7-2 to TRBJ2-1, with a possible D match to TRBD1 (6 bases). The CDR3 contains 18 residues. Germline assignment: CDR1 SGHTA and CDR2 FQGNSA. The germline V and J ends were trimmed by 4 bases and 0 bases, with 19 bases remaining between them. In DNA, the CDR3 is TGTGCCAGCAGCTCCCCCCGCCGAGGGGGTAGCTCCTACAATGAGCAGTTCTTC. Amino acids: CASSSPRRGGSSYNEQFF.

The CDR3 coding sequence is TGCAGTGCTACGACAGGGCAATATGGCTACACCTTC. As protein: CSATTGQYGYTF. The chain uses TRBV20-1 and TRBJ1-2; the match to TRBD1 covers 7 bases. In germline, CDR1 is DFQATT, CDR2 SNEGSKA (reference sequence). V was pared by 4 bases and J by 5 bases, with 4 bases of the junction left unmatched. The CDR3 is 12 residues long.

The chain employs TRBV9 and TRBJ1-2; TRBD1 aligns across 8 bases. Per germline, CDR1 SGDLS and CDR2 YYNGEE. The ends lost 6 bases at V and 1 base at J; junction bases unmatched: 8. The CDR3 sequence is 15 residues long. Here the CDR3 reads CASKGQVTYNYGYTF. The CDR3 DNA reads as TGTGCCAGCAAGGGACAGGTTACTTATAACTATGGCTACACCTTC. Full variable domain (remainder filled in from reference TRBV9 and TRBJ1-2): DSGVTQTPKHLITATGQRVTLRCSPRSGDLSVYWYQQSLDQGLQFLIQYYNGEERAKGNILERFSAQQFPDLHSELNLSSLELGDSALYFCASKGQVTYNYGYTFGSGTRLTVV.

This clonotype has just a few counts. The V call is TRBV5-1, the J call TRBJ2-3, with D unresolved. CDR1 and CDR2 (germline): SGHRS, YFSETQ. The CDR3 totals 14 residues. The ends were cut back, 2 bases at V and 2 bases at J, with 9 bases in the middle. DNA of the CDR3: TGCGCCAGCAGCTTTGGAATTACCACAGATACGCAGTATTTT. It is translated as CASSFGITTDTQYF.

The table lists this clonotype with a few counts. The CDR3 here is CSARDGGSYEQYF. The CDR3 coding sequence is TGCAGTGCTAGAGATGGGGGCTCCTACGAGCAGTACTTC. J is TRBJ2-7 and V is TRBV20-1; D is tentatively TRBD1 or TRBD2 (5 bases each). V dropped 0 bases and J dropped 0 bases, with 6 bases sitting between them. CDR1 is DFQATT and CDR2 is SNEGSKA in the germline V gene (reference sequence). This CDR3 has 13 amino acids.

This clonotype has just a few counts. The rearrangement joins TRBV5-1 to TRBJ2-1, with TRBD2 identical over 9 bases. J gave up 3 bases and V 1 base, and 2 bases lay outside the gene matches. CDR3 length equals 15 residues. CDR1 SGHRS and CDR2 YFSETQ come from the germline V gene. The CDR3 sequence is CASSLIAGDYNEQFF. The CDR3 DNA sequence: TGCGCCAGCAGCTTGATAGCGGGGGACTACAATGAGCAGTTCTTC.

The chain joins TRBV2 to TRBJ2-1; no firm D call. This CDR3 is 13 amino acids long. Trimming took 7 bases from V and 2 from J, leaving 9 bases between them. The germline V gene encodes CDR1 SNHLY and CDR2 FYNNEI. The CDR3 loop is CASTADTYNEQFF. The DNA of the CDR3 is TGTGCCAGCACGGCTGACACCTACAATGAGCAGTTCTTC. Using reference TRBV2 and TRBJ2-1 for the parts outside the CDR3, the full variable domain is EPEVTQTPSHQVTQMGQEVILRCVPISNHLYFYWYRQILGQKVEFLVSFYNNEISEKSEIFDDQFSVERPDGSNFTLKIRSTKLEDSAMYFCASTADTYNEQFFGPGTRLTVL.

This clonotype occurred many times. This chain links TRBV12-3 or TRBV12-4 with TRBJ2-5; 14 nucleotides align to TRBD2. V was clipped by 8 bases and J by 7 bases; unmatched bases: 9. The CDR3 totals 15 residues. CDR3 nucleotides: TGTGCCAGCGAAGGGACTAGCGGGGGTTGGGGGACCCAGTACTTC. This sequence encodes CASEGTSGGWGTQYF.

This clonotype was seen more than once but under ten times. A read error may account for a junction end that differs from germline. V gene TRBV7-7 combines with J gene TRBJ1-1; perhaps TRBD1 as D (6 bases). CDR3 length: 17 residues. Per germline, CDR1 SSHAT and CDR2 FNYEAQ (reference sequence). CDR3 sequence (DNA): TGTGCTAGCAGCTTAGCAGGGACACCGAGGCCTAACACTGAAGCTTTCTTT. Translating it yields CASSLAGTPRPNTEAFF.

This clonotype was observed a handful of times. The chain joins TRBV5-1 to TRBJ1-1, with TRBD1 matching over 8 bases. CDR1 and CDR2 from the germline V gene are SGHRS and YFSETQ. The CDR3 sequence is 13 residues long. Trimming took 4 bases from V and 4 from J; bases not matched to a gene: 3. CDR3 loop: CASSMDRATEAFF. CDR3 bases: TGCGCCAGCAGCATGGACAGGGCCACTGAAGCTTTCTTT. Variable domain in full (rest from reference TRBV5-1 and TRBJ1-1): KAGVTQTPRYLIKTRGQQVTLSCSPISGHRSVSWYQQTPGQGLQFLFEYFSETQRNKGNFPGRFSGRQFSNSRSEMNVSTLELGDSALYLCASSMDRATEAFFGQGTRLTVV.

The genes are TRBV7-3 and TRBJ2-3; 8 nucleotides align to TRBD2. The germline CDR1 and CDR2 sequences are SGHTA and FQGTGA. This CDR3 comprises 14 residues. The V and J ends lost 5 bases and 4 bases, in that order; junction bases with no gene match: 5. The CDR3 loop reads CASSIGGAPDTQYF. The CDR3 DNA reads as TGTGCCAGCAGCATCGGGGGGGCCCCAGATACGCAGTATTTT. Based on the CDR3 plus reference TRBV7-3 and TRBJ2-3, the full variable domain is GAGVSQTPSNKVTEKGKYVELRCDPISGHTALYWYRQSLGQGPEFLIYFQGTGAADDSGLPNDRFFAVRPEGSVSTLKIQRTERGDSAVYLCASSIGGAPDTQYFGPGTRLTVL.

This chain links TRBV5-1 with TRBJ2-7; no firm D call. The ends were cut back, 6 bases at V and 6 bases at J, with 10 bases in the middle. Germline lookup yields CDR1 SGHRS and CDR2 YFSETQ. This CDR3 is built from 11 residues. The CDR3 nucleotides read TGCGCCAGCAAAGGTGACGGCGAGCAGTACTTC. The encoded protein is CASKGDGEQYF.

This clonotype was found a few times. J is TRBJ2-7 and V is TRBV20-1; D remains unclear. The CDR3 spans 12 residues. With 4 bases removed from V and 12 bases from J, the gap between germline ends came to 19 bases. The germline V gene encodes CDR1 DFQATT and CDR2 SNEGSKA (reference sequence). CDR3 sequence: CSAKFSGWSSYF. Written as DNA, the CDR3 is TGCAGTGCTAAATTCAGTGGGTGGAGTTCGTACTTC.

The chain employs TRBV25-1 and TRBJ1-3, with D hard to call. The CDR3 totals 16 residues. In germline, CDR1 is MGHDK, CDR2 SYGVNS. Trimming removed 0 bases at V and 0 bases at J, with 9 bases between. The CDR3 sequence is CASSEYWYNSGNTIYF. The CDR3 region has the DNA TGTGCCAGCAGTGAATATTGGTACAACTCTGGAAACACCATATATTTT.